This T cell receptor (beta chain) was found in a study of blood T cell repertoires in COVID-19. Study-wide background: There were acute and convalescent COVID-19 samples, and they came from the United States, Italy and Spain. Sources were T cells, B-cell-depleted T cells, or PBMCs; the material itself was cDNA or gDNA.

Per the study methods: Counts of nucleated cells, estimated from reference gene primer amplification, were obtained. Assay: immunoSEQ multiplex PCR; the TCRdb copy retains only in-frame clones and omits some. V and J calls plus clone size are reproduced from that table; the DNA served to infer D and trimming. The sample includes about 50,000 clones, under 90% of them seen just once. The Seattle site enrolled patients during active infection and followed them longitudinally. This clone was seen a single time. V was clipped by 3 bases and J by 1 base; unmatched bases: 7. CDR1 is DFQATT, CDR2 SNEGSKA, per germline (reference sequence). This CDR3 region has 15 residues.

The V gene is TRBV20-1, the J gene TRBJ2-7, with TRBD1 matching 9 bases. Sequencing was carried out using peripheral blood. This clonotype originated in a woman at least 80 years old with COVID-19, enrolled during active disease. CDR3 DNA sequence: TGCAGTGCTAGTCGACAGGGGGGGACTTCCTACGAGCAGTACTTC. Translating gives CSASRQGGTSYEQYF.